This note documents a single TCR beta chain sequence. There are 15 residues in the CDR3. The germline V gene has CDR1 SNHLY and CDR2 FYNNEI. Losses at the gene ends were 2 bases for V and 3 bases for J; bases not matched to a gene: 1. Using immunoSEQ multiplex PCR, the repertoire was profiled, and TCRdb retains in-frame clones only, with some absent. Of around 250,000 clones listed, 65% to 90% are singletons. This entry is derived from a study of blood T cell repertoires in COVID-19. Background on the study: Spain, Italy and the United States supplied samples that represented acute and convalescent COVID-19.

The chain is built from TRBV2 and TRBJ2-6; 7 nucleotides line up with TRBD2. The sample was PBMCs or T cells enriched from blood (not recorded which). The sequence came from a man aged 18 to 30 who had recovered from COVID-19. DNA for the CDR3: TGTGCCAGCAGTGAAAGCGGGAATGGGGCCAACGTCCTGACTTTC. Encoded protein: CASSESGNGANVLTF.